This T cell receptor beta chain originates from a study of PD-L1 blockade in urothelial cancer. Study at large: Among blood samples, the median T cell count was approximately 140,000.

Only in-frame clones appear in the TCRdb table, and some are missing; sequencing was by immunoSEQ multiplex PCR. The sample yields some 52,000 clones, nearly 85% seen once. The CDR3 extends over 17 amino acids. Looked up from germline, CDR1 is MNHEY and CDR2 is SMNVEV (reference sequence). V was pared by 2 bases and J by 0 bases, with 14 bases between. The sequences come from PBMCs, collected around atezolizumab (anti-PD-L1) treatment. V and J are TRBV27 and TRBJ2-1; D is possibly TRBD2 (6 bases). The sequence was obtained from a middle-aged man with urothelial cancer. The CDR3 region is CASSLRVGGSSYNEQFF. CDR3 sequence (DNA): TGTGCCAGCAGTTTACGTGTTGGGGGGTCCTCCTACAATGAGCAGTTCTTC.